Below, one TCR beta chain is given with its context. What it binds is not known. One junction end does not reproduce the germline sequence, and a read error may be involved. CDR3 length equals 17 residues. Germline V gene lookup returns CDR1 SGHRS and CDR2 YFSETQ. Study conclusions and caveats: Larger-cohort validation covered only one TCR beta V-J rearrangement. Tumor Tregs overlapped most with tumor, then blood, naive CD4+ cells. The TCR gene usage of tumor memory CD4+ T cells clustered together with blood and lymph node memory CD4+ cells and with lymph node naive CD4+ cells.

Semi-nested PCR with Nested Universal Primer A followed constant-region reverse priming of full-length variable regions. From the 5' RACE reads, TCRdb called clonotypes with MiXCR, one entry per CDR3 protein. Of more than 7,500 distinct CDR3 sequences in the sample, less than 15% were seen once. Cells sorted as Tregs were CD4+, CD25+ and CD127-/low. The origin of this receptor is a female donor with breast cancer. The chain links TRBV5-1 to TRBJ1-1, with D possibly TRBD1 on 6 matching bases. The source material was Tregs sorted from blood. This chain's CDR3 is CASKRQVIAPIAAAALF. In nucleotides, the CDR3 is TGCGCCAGCAAGCGACAGGTGATAGCTCCCATCGCAGCCGCAGCTCTCTTT.